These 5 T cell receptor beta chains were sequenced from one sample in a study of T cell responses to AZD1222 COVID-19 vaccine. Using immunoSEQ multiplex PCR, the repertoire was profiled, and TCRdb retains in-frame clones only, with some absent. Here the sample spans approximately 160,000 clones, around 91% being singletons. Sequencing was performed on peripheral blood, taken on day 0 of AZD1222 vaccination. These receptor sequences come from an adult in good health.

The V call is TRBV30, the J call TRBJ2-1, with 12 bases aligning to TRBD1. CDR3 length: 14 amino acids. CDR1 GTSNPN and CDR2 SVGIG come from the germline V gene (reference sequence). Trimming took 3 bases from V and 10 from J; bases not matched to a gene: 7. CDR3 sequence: CAWSGGTGGGEQFF. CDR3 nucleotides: TGTGCCTGGAGCGGAGGGACAGGGGGCGGAGAGCAGTTCTTC.

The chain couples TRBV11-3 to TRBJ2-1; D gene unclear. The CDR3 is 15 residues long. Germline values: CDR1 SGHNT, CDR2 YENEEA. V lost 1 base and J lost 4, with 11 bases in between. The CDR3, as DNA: TGTGCCAGCAGCTTAGTAGCCGGAGATTACAATGAGCAGTTCTTC. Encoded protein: CASSLVAGDYNEQFF. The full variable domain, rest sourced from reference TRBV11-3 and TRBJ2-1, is EAGVVQSPRYKIIEKKQPVAFWCNPISGHNTLYWYLQNLGQGPELLIRYENEEAVDDSQLPKDRFSAERLKGVDSTLKIQPAELGDSAVYLCASSLVAGDYNEQFFGPGTRLTVL.

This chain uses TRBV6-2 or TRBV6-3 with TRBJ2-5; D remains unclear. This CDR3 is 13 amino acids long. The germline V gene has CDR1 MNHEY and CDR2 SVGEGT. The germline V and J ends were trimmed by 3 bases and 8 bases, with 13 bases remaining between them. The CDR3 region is CASSYFLTDTQYF. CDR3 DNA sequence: TGTGCCAGCAGTTATTTCCTTACAGACACCCAGTACTTC.

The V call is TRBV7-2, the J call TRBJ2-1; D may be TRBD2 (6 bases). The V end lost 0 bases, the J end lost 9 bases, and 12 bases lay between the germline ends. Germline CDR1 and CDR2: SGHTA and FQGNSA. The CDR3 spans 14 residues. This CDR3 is CASSLAGGSGEQFF. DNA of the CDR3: TGTGCCAGCAGCTTAGCGGGAGGAAGCGGTGAGCAGTTCTTC.

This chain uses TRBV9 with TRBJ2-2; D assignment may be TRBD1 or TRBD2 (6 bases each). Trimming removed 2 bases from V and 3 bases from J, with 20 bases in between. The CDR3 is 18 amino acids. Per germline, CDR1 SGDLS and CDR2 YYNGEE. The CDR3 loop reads CASSVPRGGQGDTGELFF. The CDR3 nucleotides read TGTGCCAGCAGCGTCCCTCGAGGGGGGCAGGGCGACACCGGGGAGCTGTTTTTT.